This T cell receptor beta chain comes out of a study of blood T cell repertoires in COVID-19. Whole-study context: COVID-19 samples, acute and convalescent, were from the United States, Italy and Spain.

In the original processing: Amplifying reference gene primers gave estimates of nucleated cell counts. Here immunoSEQ multiplex PCR was the method, and the copy in TCRdb shows in-frame clones only, minus some. V and J calls and clone size are given by that table; D and trimming were obtained from the DNA. The table lists 300,000 to 350,000 clones, about 83% of them singletons, with just under 3% in the top ten. Germline values: CDR1 MNHEY, CDR2 SMNVEV (reference sequence). The CDR3 spans 16 residues. V lost 4 bases, J lost 2 bases, and 14 bases lay in between. Specimen: peripheral blood. This TCR was sampled from a man between 25 and 39 years old with active or convalescent COVID-19. This chain connects TRBV27 to TRBJ2-2, with D tentatively TRBD2 (6 bases). The CDR3 coding sequence is TGTGCCAGCAGTTCGGGACTGGATCTAAACACCGGGGAGCTGTTTTTT. It codes for CASSSGLDLNTGELFF.